This paragraph covers one T cell receptor beta chain sequence. The source of the sample is a study of blood T cell repertoires in COVID-19. Study-wide context: T cells, B-cell-depleted T cells, or PBMCs provided the cDNA or gDNA that served as material.

This CDR3 is built from 15 residues. The germline V gene encodes CDR1 MNHEY and CDR2 SMNVEV (reference sequence). The V end lost 6 bases, the J end lost 8 bases, and 19 bases lay between the germline ends. Recovered participants had two consecutive negative NP/OP PCR tests, healthcare professional clearance, or symptom resolution. Data came from immunoSEQ multiplex PCR; TCRdb stores just in-frame clones and leaves some out. Of about 290,000 clones listed, 75% to 90% are singletons. The chain is built from TRBV27 and TRBJ1-4; D is perhaps TRBD1 (6 bases). This clonotype was obtained from a woman between 40 and 50 years old who had recovered from COVID-19. The sample taken for sequencing was PBMCs or T cells enriched from blood (not recorded which). This chain's CDR3 is CASRTLVGTTEKLFF. The CDR3 DNA follows: TGTGCCAGCAGAACGTTAGTTGGGACAACCGAAAAACTGTTTTTT.